This TCR beta chain was identified in a study of cytomegalovirus exposure and HLA in healthy donors. The PCR ran on 60 Vbeta and 13 Jbeta primers. The method was immunoSEQ multiplex PCR; TCRdb's version includes in-frame clones alone and lacks a portion of them. The sample includes more than 140,000 clones, approximately 80% of them seen just once. In this sample, this clone turned up once. The CDR3 consists of 15 residues. V lost 0 bases, J lost 5 bases, and 7 bases stayed unmatched. This chain joins TRBV23-1 and TRBJ2-7; TRBD1 aligns across 7 bases. TRBV23-1 is flagged as an ORF with uncertain function. The specimen was PBMCs. This receptor was identified in a man aged 30 to 45 in good health and CMV-seropositive. The CDR3 nucleotides read TGCGCCAGCAGTCAATCGGCTCGACAGGGTCACGAGCAGTACTTC. It is translated as CASSQSARQGHEQYF.